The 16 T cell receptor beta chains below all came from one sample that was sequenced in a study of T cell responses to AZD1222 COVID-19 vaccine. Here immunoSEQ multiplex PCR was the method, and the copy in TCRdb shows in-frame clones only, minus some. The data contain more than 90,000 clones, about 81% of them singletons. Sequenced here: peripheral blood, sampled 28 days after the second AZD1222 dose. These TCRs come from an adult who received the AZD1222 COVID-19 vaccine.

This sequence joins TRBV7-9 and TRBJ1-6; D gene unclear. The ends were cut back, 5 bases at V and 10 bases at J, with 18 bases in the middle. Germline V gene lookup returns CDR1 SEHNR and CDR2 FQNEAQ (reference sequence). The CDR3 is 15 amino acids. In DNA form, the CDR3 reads TGTGCCAGCAGCGGTGTGACAAGCTTTGGGTCACCCCTCCACTTT. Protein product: CASSGVTSFGSPLHF.

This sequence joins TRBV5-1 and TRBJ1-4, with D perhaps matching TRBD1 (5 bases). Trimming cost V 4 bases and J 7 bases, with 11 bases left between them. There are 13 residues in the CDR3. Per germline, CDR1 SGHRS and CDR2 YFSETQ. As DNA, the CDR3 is TGCGCCAGCAGCCGCCAGGGAGGTGAAAAACTGTTTTTT. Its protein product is CASSRQGGEKLFF.

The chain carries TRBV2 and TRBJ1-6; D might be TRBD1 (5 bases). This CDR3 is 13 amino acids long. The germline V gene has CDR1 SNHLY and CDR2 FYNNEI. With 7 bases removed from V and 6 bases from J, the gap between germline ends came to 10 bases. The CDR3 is CASIFQGNSPLHF. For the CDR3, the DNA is TGTGCCAGCATCTTTCAGGGTAATTCACCCCTCCACTTT.

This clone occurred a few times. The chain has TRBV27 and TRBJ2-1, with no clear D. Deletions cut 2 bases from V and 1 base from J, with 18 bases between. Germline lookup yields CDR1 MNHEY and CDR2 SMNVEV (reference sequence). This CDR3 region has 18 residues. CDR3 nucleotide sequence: TGTGCCAGCAGTTTACAATTCCCTACTTTTTCTTCCTACAATGAGCAGTTCTTC. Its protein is CASSLQFPTFSSYNEQFF.

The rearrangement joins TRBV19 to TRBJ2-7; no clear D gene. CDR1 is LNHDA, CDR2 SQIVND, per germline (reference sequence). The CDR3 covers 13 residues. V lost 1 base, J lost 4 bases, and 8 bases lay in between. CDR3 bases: TGTGCCAGTAGTATAGCCGGCAATTACGAGCAGTACTTC. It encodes CASSIAGNYEQYF.

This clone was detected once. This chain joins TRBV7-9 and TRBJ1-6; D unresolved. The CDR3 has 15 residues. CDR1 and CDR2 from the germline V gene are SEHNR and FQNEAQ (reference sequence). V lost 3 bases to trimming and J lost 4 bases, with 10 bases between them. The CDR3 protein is CASSFSGDYNSPLHF. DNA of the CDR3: TGTGCCAGCAGCTTTTCCGGAGATTATAATTCACCCCTCCACTTT.

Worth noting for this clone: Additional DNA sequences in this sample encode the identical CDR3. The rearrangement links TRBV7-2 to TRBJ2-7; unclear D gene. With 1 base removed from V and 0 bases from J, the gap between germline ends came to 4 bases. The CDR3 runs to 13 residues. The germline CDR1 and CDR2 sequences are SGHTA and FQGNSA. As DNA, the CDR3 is TGTGCCAGCAGCTTAGGGGACTCCTACGAGCAGTACTTC. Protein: CASSLGDSYEQYF.

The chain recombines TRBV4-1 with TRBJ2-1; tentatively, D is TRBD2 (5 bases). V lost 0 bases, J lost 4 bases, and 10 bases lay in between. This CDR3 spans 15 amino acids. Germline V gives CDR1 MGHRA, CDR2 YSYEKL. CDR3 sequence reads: CASSQDRGIYNEQFF. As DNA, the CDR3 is TGCGCCAGCAGCCAAGATCGGGGTATTTACAATGAGCAGTTCTTC.

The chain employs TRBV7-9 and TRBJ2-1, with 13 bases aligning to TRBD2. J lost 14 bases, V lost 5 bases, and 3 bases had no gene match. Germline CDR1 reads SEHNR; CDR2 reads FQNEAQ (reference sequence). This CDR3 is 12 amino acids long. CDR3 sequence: CASSVGLAGEFF. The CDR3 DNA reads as TGTGCCAGCAGCGTCGGACTAGCGGGGGAGTTCTTC.

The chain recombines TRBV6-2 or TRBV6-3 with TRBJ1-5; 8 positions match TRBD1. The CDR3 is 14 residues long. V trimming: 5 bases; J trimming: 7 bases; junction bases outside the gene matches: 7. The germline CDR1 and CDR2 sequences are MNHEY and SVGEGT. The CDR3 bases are TGTGCCAGCAGTCTACGACAGGGGAGGCAGCCCCAGCATTTT. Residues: CASSLRQGRQPQHF.

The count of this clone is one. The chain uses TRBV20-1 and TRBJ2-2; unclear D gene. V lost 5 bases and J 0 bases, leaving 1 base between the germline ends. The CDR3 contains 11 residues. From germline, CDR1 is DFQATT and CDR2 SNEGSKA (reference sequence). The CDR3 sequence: CSAPNTGELFF. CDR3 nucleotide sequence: TGCAGTGCTCCGAACACCGGGGAGCTGTTTTTT.

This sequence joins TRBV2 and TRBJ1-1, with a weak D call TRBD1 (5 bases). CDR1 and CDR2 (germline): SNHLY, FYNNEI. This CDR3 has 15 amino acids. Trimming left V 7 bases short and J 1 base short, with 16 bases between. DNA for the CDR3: TGTGCCAGCACTCCTTCACAGGCTTCGAACACTGAAGCTTTCTTT. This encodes CASTPSQASNTEAFF.

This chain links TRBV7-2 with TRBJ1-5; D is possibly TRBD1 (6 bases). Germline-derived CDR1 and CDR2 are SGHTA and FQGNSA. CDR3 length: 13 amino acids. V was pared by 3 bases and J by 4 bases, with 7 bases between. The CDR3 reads CASSFGQNQPQHF. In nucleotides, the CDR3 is TGTGCCAGCAGCTTCGGACAGAATCAGCCCCAGCATTTT.

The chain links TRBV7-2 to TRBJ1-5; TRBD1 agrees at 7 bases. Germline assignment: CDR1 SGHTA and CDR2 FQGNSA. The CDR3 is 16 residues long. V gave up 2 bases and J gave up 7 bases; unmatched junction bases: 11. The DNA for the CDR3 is TGTGCCAGCAGCTTATTCCCAGGGGGGTCCGGGCAGCCCCAGCATTTT. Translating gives CASSLFPGGSGQPQHF. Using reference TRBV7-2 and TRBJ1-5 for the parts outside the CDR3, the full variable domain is GAGVSQSPSNKVTEKGKDVELRCDPISGHTALYWYRQSLGQGLEFLIYFQGNSAPDKSGLPSDRFSAERTGGSVSTLTIQRTQQEDSAVYLCASSLFPGGSGQPQHFGDGTRLSIL.

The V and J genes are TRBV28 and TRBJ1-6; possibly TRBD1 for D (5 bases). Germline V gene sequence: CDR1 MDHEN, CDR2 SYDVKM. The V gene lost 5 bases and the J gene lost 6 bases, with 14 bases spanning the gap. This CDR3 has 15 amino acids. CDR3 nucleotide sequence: TGTGCCAGCAGTCGAGCCGGGGCTGGTAATTCACCCCTCCACTTT. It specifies CASSRAGAGNSPLHF. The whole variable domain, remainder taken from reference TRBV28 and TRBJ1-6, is DVKVTQSSRYLVKRTGEKVFLECVQDMDHENMFWYRQDPGLGLRLIYFSYDVKMKEKGDIPEGYSVSREKKERFSLILESASTNQTSMYLCASSRAGAGNSPLHFGNGTRLTVT.

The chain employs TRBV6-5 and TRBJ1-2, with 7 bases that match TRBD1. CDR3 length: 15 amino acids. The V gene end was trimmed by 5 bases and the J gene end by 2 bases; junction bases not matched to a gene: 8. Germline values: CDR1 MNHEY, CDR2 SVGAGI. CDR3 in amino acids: CASSLRQGQNYGYTF. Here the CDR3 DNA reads TGTGCCAGCAGTCTGAGACAGGGACAGAACTATGGCTACACCTTC.